These T cell receptor beta chains were read from a single sample in a study of T cells in Graves' hyperthyroidism and ophthalmopathy. TCRdb reprocessed the multiplex PCR reads via MiXCR and lists one record per CDR3 protein. The sample holds 30,000 to 40,000 distinct CDR3 sequences, 40% to 55% seen once. Sequencing input: blood. The receptors shown here come from a woman aged 50 to 60 with Graves' hyperthyroidism that later progressed to Graves' ophthalmopathy. CDR3s include the opening cysteine and the closing phenylalanine or tryptophan. A D gene is named only where the DNA matches it firmly. Size is stated for part of the rows, as once, few or many counts, or as a class when the clone is expanded.

len	d_gene	abundance	v_gene	j_gene	CDR3nt	CDR3aa
12	NA	NA	TRBV7-8	TRBJ1-2	TGTGCCAGCAGGACCATGGGGGCGGACTACACCTTC	CASRTMGADYTF
15	TRBD1	many	TRBV5-1	TRBJ1-2	TGCGCCAGCAGCTTGGACAGGGGGCGCGAGTATGGCTACACCTTC	CASSLDRGREYGYTF
14	NA	few	TRBV30	TRBJ2-5	TGTGCCTGGGAAGCCGGGACCGGGGAAGGGACCCAGTACTTC	CAWEAGTGEGTQYF
15	NA	once	TRBV5-1	TRBJ2-3	TGCGCCACCTCAGGAGGGGAGGCGAACACAGATACGCAGGATTTT	CATSGGEANTDTQDF
17	NA	many	TRBV15	TRBJ2-7	TGTGCCACCAGCAGAGAGTGGGGACTTGATAGCTCCTACGAGCAGTACTTC	CATSREWGLDSSYEQYF
14	NA	NA	TRBV2	TRBJ2-7	TGTGCCAGCAGGTGGGACCTGAGCTCCTACGAGCAGTACTTC	CASRWDLSSYEQYF
16	TRBD2	many	TRBV20-1	TRBJ2-2	TGCAGTGCGAGAGACCCCTCCGGGAGGGAAACCGGGGAGCTGTTTTTT	CSARDPSGRETGELFF
16	NA	many	TRBV11-3	TRBJ2-3	TGTGCCAGCAGCGGGGGGGGGACATACTCCACAGATACGCAGTATTTT	CASSGGGTYSTDTQYF
15	TRBD1	NA	TRBV2	TRBJ2-5	TGTGCCAGCAGTGCCGGGGGACAGGGGCGCGAGACCCAGTACTTC	CASSAGGQGRETQYF
14	TRBD1	many	TRBV3-1	TRBJ2-7	TGTGCCAGCAGTCCGGGGACAGGGTCCTACGAGCAGTACTTC	CASSPGTGSYEQYF
17	NA	many	TRBV7-9	TRBJ1-2	TGTGCCAGCAGCTTAGTAGGAGCAGGGGACTTTAACTATGGCTACACCTTC	CASSLVGAGDFNYGYTF
18	TRBD2	many	TRBV19	TRBJ2-1	TGTGCCAGTAGTATTTCGGCGGGGGGCCCTCATTCCTACAATGAGCAGTTCTTC	CASSISAGGPHSYNEQFF
16	TRBD1	NA	TRBV9	TRBJ2-3	TGTGCCAGCAGCATAAAGGACAGGGGGAACACAGATACGCAGTATTTT	CASSIKDRGNTDTQYF
16	TRBD2	many	TRBV2	TRBJ2-7	TGTGCCAGCAGTCTAAAGGCACTAGCGGGAGGTTACGAGCAGTACTTC	CASSLKALAGGYEQYF
12	TRBD1	medium-sized	TRBV29-1	TRBJ1-1	TGCAGCGTCGACAGGGATGGTTCCGAAGCTTTCTTT	CSVDRDGSEAFF
16	NA	NA	TRBV19	TRBJ1-2	TGTGCCAGTAGTATATACAGGGTGTCGCAAACCACTGGCTACACCTTC	CASSIYRVSQTTGYTF
17	TRBD2	many	TRBV11-2	TRBJ2-2	TGTGCCAGCAGCGAAACACCGGGACTAGAACGTTCCGGGGAGCTGTTTTTT	CASSETPGLERSGELFF
14	NA	many	TRBV5-1	TRBJ2-7	TGCGCCAGCAGAGAGGACACAGCCTACGTGGAGCAGTACTTC	CASREDTAYVEQYF
13	TRBD1	NA	TRBV5-1	TRBJ2-1	TGCGCCAGCAAATCGACAGGGGACAATGAGCAGGCCTTC	CASKSTGDNEQAF
17	NA	medium-sized	TRBV25-1	TRBJ2-3	TGTGCCAGCAGTTCCCAGGGTAGAGCAAATCCCACAGATACGCAGTATTTT	CASSSQGRANPTDTQYF
16	TRBD2	NA	TRBV9	TRBJ2-2	TGTGCCAGCAGCGTAGGGCTAGCGGGAGGGACCGGGGAGCTGTTTTTT	CASSVGLAGGTGELFF
15	TRBD1	NA	TRBV5-1	TRBJ2-5	TGCGCCAGCAGCTCGACAGGGGCTTTTGAAGAGACCCAGTACTTC	CASSSTGAFEETQYF
14	NA	NA	TRBV12-3/TRBV12-4	TRBJ2-1	TGTGCCAGCAGTCCTACAGGCGTCACAGATACGCAGTTCTTC	CASSPTGVTDTQFF
15	NA	NA	TRBV6-1	TRBJ1-6	TGTGCCAGCAGTCGTTCCACAGGGAGCAATTCACCCCTCCACTTT	CASSRSTGSNSPLHF
15	NA	NA	TRBV20-1	TRBJ2-1	TGCAGTGCTAGAGTGCAGGGTCCCCCCCCCGATGGGCGGTTCTTC	CSARVQGPPPDGRFF
19	TRBD1	NA	TRBV9	TRBJ1-2	TGTGCCAGCAGAGGTTCTAGCGGGGGGGGACAGCCGTTCGACTATGGCTACACCTTC	CASRGSSGGGQPFDYGYTF
12	NA	medium-sized	TRBV19	TRBJ1-1	TGTGCCACTAAGACAGGCAACACTGAAGCTTTCTTT	CATKTGNTEAFF
15	NA	many	TRBV19	TRBJ2-5	TGTGCCAGTAGTATTGGGGGGGGGACACGAGAGACCCAGTACTTC	CASSIGGGTRETQYF
17	TRBD2	NA	TRBV7-9	TRBJ2-3	TGTGCCAGCAGCTCGGGACTAGCGGGGGCAAGCACAGATACGCAGTATTTT	CASSSGLAGASTDTQYF
13	NA	NA	TRBV10-3	TRBJ2-7	TGTGCCACCAGTGACGGACTGACCTACAAGCAGTACTTC	CATSDGLTYKQYF
14	TRBD1	medium-sized	TRBV20-1	TRBJ2-3	TGCAGTGCCCTCCGGGACAGCGAATCAGATACGCAGTATTTT	CSALRDSESDTQYF
16	TRBD1	once	TRBV12-3/TRBV12-4	TRBJ1-2	TGTGCCAGCAGTTCATCCTCGACAGGGGATAACTATGGCTACACCTTC	CASSSSSTGDNYGYTF
15	NA	many	TRBV7-2	TRBJ2-3	TGTGCCAGCAGCTTAAGCTCCGGGCTCCCAGATACGCAGTATTTT	CASSLSSGLPDTQYF
14	NA	NA	TRBV9	TRBJ1-3	TGTGCCAGCAGCGGCGGACTTTCTGGAAACACCATATATTTT	CASSGGLSGNTIYF
14	NA	few	TRBV5-4	TRBJ2-5	TGTGCCAGCAGCTTGGGTCAGGGGATAGAGACCCAGTACTTC	CASSLGQGIETQYF
14	NA	many	TRBV11-3	TRBJ2-1	TGTGCCAGCGCTAGGGGGAACACCTACAATGAGCAGTTCTTC	CASARGNTYNEQFF
12	NA	once	TRBV5-1	TRBJ2-2	TGCGCCAGCAGCATACGTACCAGGGAGCTGTTTTTT	CASSIRTRELFF
15	TRBD2	once	TRBV30	TRBJ2-1	TGTGCCTGGAGCACCGGGACTAGCAAGGCGAATGAGCAGTTCTTC	CAWSTGTSKANEQFF
14	NA	many	TRBV10-1	TRBJ1-4	TGCGCCAGCAGTGAGGAGGGGATGGCTGAAAAACTGTTTTTT	CASSEEGMAEKLFF
15	TRBD2	many	TRBV11-3	TRBJ2-7	TGTGCCAGCAGCTCCTCCGGGACTAGCGGATACGAGCAGTACTTC	CASSSSGTSGYEQYF
15	TRBD1	NA	TRBV2	TRBJ1-5	TGTGCCAGCAGGGCCGGAACAGGGGACTCACGGCCCCAGCATTTT	CASRAGTGDSRPQHF
15	NA	NA	TRBV2	TRBJ1-1	TGTGCCAGCAGTGCTCCGTACGGGGGAGACACTGAAGCTTTCTTT	CASSAPYGGDTEAFF
15	NA	medium-sized	TRBV24-1	TRBJ2-1	TGTGCCACCAGTGCAACTAGATCCCAATACAATGAGCAGTTCTTC	CATSATRSQYNEQFF
16	TRBD2	NA	TRBV10-3	TRBJ2-7	TGTGCCATCAGTGATACTAGCGGGGGAGATACCTACGAGCAGTACTTC	CAISDTSGGDTYEQYF
15	TRBD2	many	TRBV5-1	TRBJ2-7	TGCGCCAGCAGCTTGACTAGCGGGAGATTCTACGAGCAGTACTTC	CASSLTSGRFYEQYF